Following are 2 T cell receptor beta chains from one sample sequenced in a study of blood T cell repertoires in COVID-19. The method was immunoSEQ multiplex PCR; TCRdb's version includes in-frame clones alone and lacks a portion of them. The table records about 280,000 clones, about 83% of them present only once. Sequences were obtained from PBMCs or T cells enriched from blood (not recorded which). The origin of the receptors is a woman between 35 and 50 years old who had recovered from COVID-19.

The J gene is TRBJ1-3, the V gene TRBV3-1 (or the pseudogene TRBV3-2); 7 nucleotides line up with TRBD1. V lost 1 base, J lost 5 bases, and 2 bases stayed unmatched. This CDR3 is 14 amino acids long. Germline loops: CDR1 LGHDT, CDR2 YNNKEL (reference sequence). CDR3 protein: CASSQAGQRNTIYF. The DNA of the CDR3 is TGTGCCAGCAGCCAAGCGGGACAGAGAAACACCATATATTTT.

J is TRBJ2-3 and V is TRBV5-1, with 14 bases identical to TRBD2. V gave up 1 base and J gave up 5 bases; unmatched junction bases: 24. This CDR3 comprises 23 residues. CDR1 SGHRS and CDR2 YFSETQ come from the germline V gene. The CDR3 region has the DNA TGCGCCAGCAGCTTGCCCAGCCAAAGTCCCGGGACTAGCGGGAGTATGTGGAGAGATACGCAGTATTTT. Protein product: CASSLPSQSPGTSGSMWRDTQYF.